This TCR beta chain was recorded in a study of CD8 T cells in ankylosing spondylitis. The study, taken as a whole, reports: One TCR beta motif, made up of several highly homologous variants, appeared characteristic of ankylosing spondylitis blood. Some motif variants had been reported before (in reactive arthritis synovial fluid and blood). Researchers reportedly found disease-linked clones significantly enriched in matched ankylosing spondylitis synovial fluid.

This clonotype showed up many times. Its target is unknown. With molecular barcodes, quantitative 5'-RACE was used to make the TCR beta libraries. TCRdb used MiXCR to reprocess the 5' RACE reads, holding one entry per CDR3 protein. The sample consists of a few hundred thousand distinct CDR3 sequences, more than 20% of them appearing once. With 3 bases removed from V and 8 bases from J, the gap between germline ends came to 7 bases. There are 11 residues in the CDR3. The rearrangement uses TRBV12-3 or TRBV12-4 and TRBJ1-1, with D perhaps TRBD1 (5 bases). The sequence was collected from a male donor with ankylosing spondylitis or in good health (not recorded which). The sequencing input was blood, either unsorted or a sorted T cell fraction (not recorded which). CDR3 sequence (DNA): TGTGCCAGCAGTTTGGGGGGGGAAGCTTTCTTT. This sequence encodes CASSLGGEAFF.